This T cell receptor (beta chain) was found in a study of control samples from healthy donors and cancer patients (dated by TCRdb to between 2020 and 2021). The receptor library was made with the immunoSEQ multiplex PCR assay. TCRdb carries this immuneACCESS record with in-frame sequences only. Its versions omit some clonotypes, under half of them owing to an unresolved V gene in the studies checked, with the rest unexplained. This sample lists more than 120,000 clones; about 91% were detected once. The ten largest clonotypes hold more than 3% of the sample. V and J lose 4 bases and 0 bases, and a span of 10 bases separates them. The germline V gene encodes CDR1 SGHTA and CDR2 FQGTGA. The CDR3 runs 15 residues from the cysteine to the phenylalanine. Here the CDR3 DNA is all that survives: 45 bases in frame from base 1. Points on this clone: The antigen it recognizes is unknown. The input lacks base qualities; no much larger clone sits a single base away.

Sequencing input: blood. Rearrangement joined TRBV7-3 to TRBJ1-3, with the identity of the D gene unclear. This clonotype was sampled from a man aged 30 to 45 in good health. The base sequence is TGTGCCAGCAGCTCAGACGCCAGCTCTGGAAACACCATATATTTT. Its coded protein is CASSSDASSGNTIYF.